A single sample gave rise to the 7 T cell receptor beta chains below, sequenced in a study of T-cell memory formation after mild COVID-19. TCRdb called the 5' RACE reads again in MiXCR, with one record for every CDR3 protein. Among 450,000 to 650,000 distinct CDR3 sequences, roughly 17% were seen once, and the ten largest hold around 11%. The sequencing sample was made of PBMCs or a T cell subset sorted from them (not recorded which). These receptors were collected from an adult woman who had mild COVID-19 (a few samples of this study predate the infection). Cell type and time point are not known.

CDR3 in amino acids: CASRTSGGFEQYF. The CDR3 DNA sequence: TGTGCCAGCCGCACTAGCGGGGGCTTTGAGCAGTACTTC. The chain couples TRBV27 to TRBJ2-7, with 11 positions matching TRBD2. The V segment lost 8 bases and the J segment 7 bases; nucleotides outside the gene matches: 7. CDR3 length: 13 residues. Germline V CDR1 and CDR2: MNHEY, SMNVEV (reference sequence).

The chain has TRBV18 and TRBJ2-6; a weak D match, TRBD2 (5 bases). The V gene lost 4 bases and the J gene lost 0 bases, with 22 bases spanning the gap. The CDR3 sequence is 20 residues long. Germline CDR1 KGHSH, CDR2 LQKENI. CDR3 DNA: TGTGCCAGCTCACTTTCTCTCTGGGGAGACCTTTCCTCTGGGGCCAACGTCCTGACTTTC. This sequence encodes CASSLSLWGDLSSGANVLTF.

This chain uses TRBV6-5 with TRBJ1-2; D not resolved. The V end was cut by 7 bases, the J end by 7 bases, with 16 bases between. There are 13 residues in the CDR3. From germline, CDR1 is MNHEY and CDR2 SVGAGI. The CDR3 loop is CASTFGESGGYTF. The CDR3 DNA reads TGTGCCAGCACTTTTGGGGAATCAGGTGGCTACACCTTC.

In this sample, this clonotype turned up a few times. Written as DNA, the CDR3 is TGTGCCAGCAGTTTAAGGGGAAAGAGTAGTGAAGCTTTCTTT. Amino acid sequence: CASSLRGKSSEAFF. The chain has TRBV12-3 or TRBV12-4 and TRBJ1-1, with D possibly matching TRBD1 (5 bases). V gave up 2 bases and J gave up 7 bases, with 14 bases separating them. CDR3 length: 14 amino acids.

This clonotype has only a few counts. The junction does not match germline at one end; this may be a read error. This chain links TRBV18 with TRBJ1-3; weak D call: TRBD1 (5 bases). The germline gives CDR1 KGHSH, CDR2 LQKENI. This CDR3 region has 17 residues. DNA for the CDR3: TGTGCCAGCTCCCCACCGGGACGGACGTACTCTGGAAACACCATATATTTT. The encoded protein is CASSPPGRTYSGNTIYF.

The gene calls are TRBV27 and TRBJ1-2, with 11 nucleotides matching TRBD1. In germline, CDR1 is MNHEY, CDR2 SMNVEV (reference sequence). The V and J ends lost 5 bases and 7 bases, in that order; junction bases with no gene match: 6. The CDR3 loop spans 14 amino acids. The DNA for the CDR3 is TGTGCCAGCAGTCCGGCGGGGACAGGGGGTGGCTACACCTTC. Translated, it gives CASSPAGTGGGYTF.

This clonotype occurred a few times. The chain uses TRBV9 and TRBJ2-7; D uncertain. The CDR3 has 14 amino acids. Germline lookup yields CDR1 SGDLS and CDR2 YYNGEE. Between the trimmed V and J ends, which lost 2 bases and 3 bases, there was a span of 12 bases. The CDR3 DNA is TGTGCCAGCAGCGTTGGCATATCGAACTACGAGCAGTACTTC. Protein: CASSVGISNYEQYF.